This TCR beta chain was documented in a study of blood T cell repertoires in COVID-19. Study at large: Samples taken during acute and convalescent COVID-19 were collected in the United States, Italy and Spain. Sources were T cells, B-cell-depleted T cells, or PBMCs; the material itself was cDNA or gDNA.

V was trimmed by 3 bases and J by 2 bases, leaving 7 bases between them. The CDR3 length is 13 residues. In the source study's methods: How many nucleated cells were present was estimated from reference gene primer amplification. TCRdb keeps only in-frame clones here, not all; method: immunoSEQ multiplex PCR. Clonal size and the V and J genes are those of that table, whereas D and trimming came from the DNA. The sample shows a few hundred thousand clones, 70% to 85% of them seen only once. Remarks on this clone: The identical CDR3 is also encoded by other nucleotide sequences in the sample.

What was sequenced was peripheral blood. The V gene is TRBV12-3 or TRBV12-4, the J gene TRBJ1-1; TRBD1 is a possible D gene (6 bases). This receptor was taken from a woman aged 40 to 50 who had recovered from COVID-19. CDR3 amino acids: CASSFGGNTEAFF. The CDR3, as DNA: TGTGCCAGCAGTTTTGGGGGCAACACTGAAGCTTTCTTT.